Sequencing of this T cell receptor beta chain was carried out in a study of T-cell memory formation after mild COVID-19 (dated by TCRdb to the early 2020s). For the wider study: Most TCR sequence clusters were specific to one of the two donors. In a couple of donors, T-cell clones that expanded and contracted after mild COVID-19 were tracked by sequencing TCRalpha and TCRbeta repertoires over time. Two young, previously healthy adult volunteers, one female and one male, were included in the cohort.

This clonotype registers as medium-sized (0.01 to 0.1%) within its sample. Its antigen is unknown. Base quality data are lacking; no much larger clone is found one base away. The research as a whole found: The study covered only a couple of mild cases, and larger cohorts including severe cases with pre-infection samples were considered necessary. Clones that contracted from day 15 to 85 showed balanced CD4/CD8 phenotypes, whereas a second wave of clones that expanded from day 15 to 37 leaned towards CD4+. Some responding clones were detected in pre-infection memory, which suggested that pre-existing cross-reactive memory T cells had joined the SARS-CoV-2 response. SARS-CoV-2 specificity was not confirmed for the second-wave clones peaking on day 37. Contracting CD4+ clones were located mainly in the CM and EM memory subsets, whereas CD8+ clones were found to be enriched in EMRA.

Relative to germline, V is 4 bases shorter and J is 4 bases shorter, with 2 bases between their ends. Spanning cysteine to phenylalanine, the CDR3 consists of 11 amino acids. The kept DNA is CDR3 alone, 33 bases in frame from the first base. Instrument used: Illumina NovaSeq 6000. Using 5'RACE with constant-segment primers, TCRalpha and TCRbeta cDNA libraries were constructed, with sample barcodes and unique molecular identifiers added in the process. Trizol reagent was used to extract RNA from every sample. Library amplification was performed in two PCR steps, and a second sample barcode and Illumina TruSeq adapters were introduced in the second step. Libraries were sequenced on an Illumina NovaSeq with 2 x 150 bp paired-end reads. Concerning the study's data processing: The reads were demultiplexed and collapsed into UMI-guided consensus sequences using migec v1.2.7. Using mixcr v2.1.11, the UMI consensuses were aligned to TRA and TRB V and J templates and assembled into clonotypes. Expanded or contracted clonotypes were those called significant by both edgeR and NoisET, with noise models trained on biological replicates. For edgeR calls, the thresholds were a false discovery rate-adjusted p below 0.01 and a log2 fold-change of 1. As an exploratory analysis of dynamics, PCA with hierarchical clustering was applied to max-normalized trajectories of the 1000 most abundant clonotypes. Each responding clone was given a CD4 or CD8 phenotype based on the CD4+ and CD8+ repertoires, which had been sequenced separately. TCRdb applied fastp at Q25 and MiXCR to the public reads, then kept only in-frame beta chains. When rows share a CDR3 protein, they turn into one entry using the most common DNA and genes. The V and J calls were determined by TCRdb, not by the authors. The sample records approximately 30,000 distinct CDR3 sequences, 15% to 20% of which are singletons. Together, the top ten hold just over 1.4% of the sample.

Ficoll-Paque density gradient centrifugation was used to isolate PBMCs. The V gene is TRBV12-3 or TRBV12-4 and the J gene is TRBJ2-1; there is no confident call for the D gene. Specimen: PBMCs or a T cell subset sorted from them (not recorded which). The clonotype originates from an adult who had mild COVID-19 (a few samples of this study predate the infection). The sample titles of this study are shuffled in the database, so cell type and time point are left out. The DNA sequence follows: TGTGCCAGCAGTTCGTACAATGAGCAGTTCTTC. It is translated as CASSSYNEQFF.